This T cell receptor (beta chain) emerged from a study of shared clonotypes between healthy human individuals. A remark on this clone: What it binds is not known.

Several immunoSEQ plates received, in even portions, the genomic DNA of each subset. Generated by immunoSEQ multiplex PCR, the TCRdb table keeps only in-frame clones and is missing some. This table has roughly 1.4 million clones, approximately 98.5% appearing once. Study outcomes and limitations: Memory subsets generally showed lower estimated richness than naive subsets.

None of the donors, who were healthy HIV-negative adults, had recently had acute infections or vaccinations. Adult Caucasians living in Nashville, Tennessee made up all of the donors. Sequences were obtained from naive CD4+ T cells sorted from blood. Subset specified: CD45RA+ positively selected. The TCR was taken from a young man in good health.

The CDR3 region has the DNA TGCGCCAGCAGCCCACTTTTTGGGGCCAACGTCCTGACTTTC. Protein: CASSPLFGANVLTF. The V gene is TRBV5-1, the J gene TRBJ2-6; no clear D gene. This CDR3 comprises 14 residues. Germline values: CDR1 SGHRS, CDR2 YFSETQ. V was clipped by 4 bases and J by 3 bases, with 8 bases between them.